The present T cell receptor (beta chain) was sequenced within a study of Ad26.COV2.S vaccination and SARS-CoV-2 variants. Sequenced by immunoSEQ multiplex PCR; TCRdb stores in-frame clones only, minus some. Here the sample spans 180,000 or so clones, roughly 89% being singletons. Trimming took off 4 bases at V and 6 bases at J, with 3 bases between the two ends. CDR3 length: 11 amino acids. The germline CDR1 and CDR2 sequences are MNHNY and SVGAGI (reference sequence). Turning to this clone: The target antigen is unknown.

General study findings and limits: Vaccinees and placebo recipients showed similar non-spike TCR breadth. The breadth of spike-specific CD8+ and CD4+ T cell responses after vaccination was reportedly substantial.

This receptor was obtained from a human donor who had recovered from COVID-19. This specimen consisted of peripheral blood, obtained after recovery from COVID-19. The chain joins TRBV6-6 to TRBJ2-2; D gene uncertain. CDR3 DNA: TGTGCCAGCAGTTCGCCCGGGGAGCTGTTTTTT. Its protein is CASSSPGELFF.